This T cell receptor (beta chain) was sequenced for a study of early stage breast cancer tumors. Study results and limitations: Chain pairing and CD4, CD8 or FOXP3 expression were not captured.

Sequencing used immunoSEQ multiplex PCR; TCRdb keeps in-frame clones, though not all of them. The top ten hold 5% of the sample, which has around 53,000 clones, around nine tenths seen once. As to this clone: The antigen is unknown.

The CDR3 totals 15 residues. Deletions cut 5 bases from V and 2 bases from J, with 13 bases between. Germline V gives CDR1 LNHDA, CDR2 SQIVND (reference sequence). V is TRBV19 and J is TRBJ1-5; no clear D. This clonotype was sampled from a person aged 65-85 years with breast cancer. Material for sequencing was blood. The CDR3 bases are TGTGCCAGTAGTGCTTTTTCAGGTCGCAATCAGCCCCAGCATTTT. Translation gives CASSAFSGRNQPQHF.